This section outlines one T cell receptor (beta chain) sequence together with its context. The antigen is unknown. The method was immunoSEQ multiplex PCR; TCRdb's version includes in-frame clones alone and lacks a portion of them. The table has tens of thousands of clones, just under 90% seen once; the top ten hold less than 8%. The data originate from a study of OX40 agonist ivuxolimab in advanced cancers. Study-level information: At 0.01 to 10 mg/kg, ivuxolimab was administered intravenously to patients every 2 weeks. The mean age was approximately 60 years, ranging from about 20 to 79, with 65% to 85% of participants male.

Study-wide results and caveats: Averaged across samples, CD8+ T cells carried more expanded clones than CD4+ did.

The specimen was CD4+ or CD8+ T cells sorted from blood, collected in a trial of the OX40 agonist ivuxolimab. This clonotype was sampled from an adult with an advanced solid tumor such as melanoma, head and neck, liver or kidney cancer.

DNA of the CDR3: TGCGCCAGCAGTAAGCAACCAAGCTCCTACAATGAGCAGTTCTTC. Its protein product is CASSKQPSSYNEQFF. This chain connects TRBV5-1 to TRBJ2-1, with D unresolved. CDR1 and CDR2 (germline): SGHRS, YFSETQ. This CDR3 comprises 15 residues. The V end lost 5 bases, the J end lost 0 bases, and 12 bases lay between the germline ends. The complete variable domain, with remaining parts taken from reference TRBV5-1 and TRBJ2-1, reads KAGVTQTPRYLIKTRGQQVTLSCSPISGHRSVSWYQQTPGQGLQFLFEYFSETQRNKGNFPGRFSGRQFSNSRSEMNVSTLELGDSALYLCASSKQPSSYNEQFFGPGTRLTVL.